A selection of T cell receptor beta chains follows, all from one sample in a study of monozygotic twins with inflammatory bowel disease. Reprocessing the 5' RACE reads, TCRdb reports a single entry for every CDR3 protein and omits DNA. The repertoire table contains about 210,000 distinct CDR3 sequences. The sequencing input was blood. The source of these receptors is a human donor with ulcerative colitis or Crohn's disease, or a healthy co-twin of an affected twin (not recorded which). Both conserved end residues are part of each CDR3. The order of the fields is V gene, J gene, CDR3 protein.

v_call: TRBV20-1
j_call: TRBJ2-2
cdr3_aa: CSARAGSPGELFF

v_call: TRBV4-1
j_call: TRBJ1-5
cdr3_aa: CASSQDTIRQPQHF

v_call: TRBV11-2
j_call: TRBJ2-1
cdr3_aa: CASSQARWSEFF

v_call: TRBV11-2
j_call: TRBJ2-2
cdr3_aa: CASRSSGGANGELFF

v_call: TRBV5-1
j_call: TRBJ1-1
cdr3_aa: CASSYRDLNTEAFF

v_call: TRBV3-1
j_call: TRBJ1-2
cdr3_aa: CASSHTQTRFGYGYTF

v_call: TRBV20-1
j_call: TRBJ1-5
cdr3_aa: CSGRQSRNQPQHF

v_call: TRBV29-1
j_call: TRBJ2-3
cdr3_aa: CSVVVQGVTDTQYF

v_call: TRBV7-8
j_call: TRBJ1-6
cdr3_aa: CASSLVQGLPSPLHF

v_call: TRBV27
j_call: TRBJ2-3
cdr3_aa: CASSPLDSTDTQYF

v_call: TRBV6-6
j_call: TRBJ1-2
cdr3_aa: CASSYSSYGYTF

v_call: TRBV20-1
j_call: TRBJ1-2
cdr3_aa: CSADRGDGYTF

v_call: TRBV5-1
j_call: TRBJ2-7
cdr3_aa: CASSLEGASYEQYF

v_call: TRBV5-1
j_call: TRBJ1-3
cdr3_aa: CASSSASKGSGNTIYF

v_call: TRBV9
j_call: TRBJ2-7
cdr3_aa: CASSYSGQSYEQYF

v_call: TRBV5-8
j_call: TRBJ1-5
cdr3_aa: CASSLVTGAYSNQPQHF

v_call: TRBV5-1
j_call: TRBJ1-1
cdr3_aa: CASSLATGGGTEAFF

v_call: TRBV7-2
j_call: TRBJ2-7
cdr3_aa: CASSSWAAEQYF

v_call: TRBV5-6
j_call: TRBJ1-5
cdr3_aa: CASSLGRGVVQPQHF

v_call: TRBV20-1
j_call: TRBJ1-2
cdr3_aa: CSAGTGGINYGYTF

v_call: TRBV6-5
j_call: TRBJ2-5
cdr3_aa: CASSWSGLAGYQETQYF

v_call: TRBV24-1
j_call: TRBJ2-3
cdr3_aa: CATSPTGGPTDTQYF

v_call: TRBV2
j_call: TRBJ2-2
cdr3_aa: CASSGDQMRVSGELFF

v_call: TRBV20-1
j_call: TRBJ2-1
cdr3_aa: CSARPPAVGSNEQFF

v_call: TRBV20-1
j_call: TRBJ1-2
cdr3_aa: CSARGGPDNYGYTF

v_call: TRBV5-5
j_call: TRBJ2-2
cdr3_aa: CASSSDTNTGELFF

v_call: TRBV3-1
j_call: TRBJ1-6
cdr3_aa: CASDSRDRDSPLHF

v_call: TRBV5-1
j_call: TRBJ2-1
cdr3_aa: CASSWGGQQSSYNEQFF

v_call: TRBV19
j_call: TRBJ2-7
cdr3_aa: CASAQRTGSSYEQYF

v_call: TRBV5-1
j_call: TRBJ2-2
cdr3_aa: CASRRSDPGAPNTGELFF

v_call: TRBV20-1
j_call: TRBJ1-1
cdr3_aa: CSARDRRLNTEAFF

v_call: TRBV10-3
j_call: TRBJ1-5
cdr3_aa: CAISPETGTKGSQHF

v_call: TRBV20-1
j_call: TRBJ2-7
cdr3_aa: CSARDRAVEQYF

v_call: TRBV7-2
j_call: TRBJ2-7
cdr3_aa: CASSFTYEQYF

v_call: TRBV12-3/TRBV12-4
j_call: TRBJ2-1
cdr3_aa: CASSLDRATEQFF

v_call: TRBV7-3
j_call: TRBJ2-1
cdr3_aa: CASSLRLAGGMDEQFF

v_call: TRBV5-1
j_call: TRBJ2-1
cdr3_aa: CASRGIAGTYNEQFF

v_call: TRBV5-1
j_call: TRBJ2-5
cdr3_aa: CASSLATGGLDWETQYF

v_call: TRBV15
j_call: TRBJ2-7
cdr3_aa: CATSTSGGPYEQYF

v_call: TRBV12-3/TRBV12-4
j_call: TRBJ2-5
cdr3_aa: CASSYRGQETQYF

v_call: TRBV20-1
j_call: TRBJ2-3
cdr3_aa: CSPSSVGTDTQYF

v_call: TRBV7-2
j_call: TRBJ1-2
cdr3_aa: CASSLVGGVDGYTF

v_call: TRBV5-1
j_call: TRBJ2-1
cdr3_aa: CASESERGYNEQFF

v_call: TRBV9
j_call: TRBJ1-1
cdr3_aa: CASSATIPGSTEAFF

v_call: TRBV14
j_call: TRBJ2-7
cdr3_aa: CASSHGSEGTSYEQYF

v_call: TRBV5-6
j_call: TRBJ2-7
cdr3_aa: CASSFGRAYEQYF

v_call: TRBV11-2
j_call: TRBJ2-1
cdr3_aa: CASSRDSLSYNEQFF

v_call: TRBV29-1
j_call: TRBJ1-1
cdr3_aa: CSVEDRAGSTEAFF

v_call: TRBV11-2
j_call: TRBJ1-1
cdr3_aa: CASSFSGFGGEAFF

v_call: TRBV20-1
j_call: TRBJ2-4
cdr3_aa: CSARGIAKNIQYF

v_call: TRBV3-1
j_call: TRBJ2-2
cdr3_aa: CASSQGGNTGELFF

v_call: TRBV20-1
j_call: TRBJ2-5
cdr3_aa: CSARTPQETQYF

v_call: TRBV12-3/TRBV12-4
j_call: TRBJ2-3
cdr3_aa: CASSLSTSWYTQYF

v_call: TRBV5-5
j_call: TRBJ1-2
cdr3_aa: CASSLVGRVSDYGYTF

v_call: TRBV5-6
j_call: TRBJ1-6
cdr3_aa: CASSPTTNSPLHF

v_call: TRBV3-1
j_call: TRBJ1-1
cdr3_aa: CASSQGPTEAFF

v_call: TRBV7-2
j_call: TRBJ2-3
cdr3_aa: CASSVRGPYTDTQYF

v_call: TRBV11-2
j_call: TRBJ1-2
cdr3_aa: CASSSEWGTNYGYTF

v_call: TRBV6-5
j_call: TRBJ2-3
cdr3_aa: CASSLGGGRATDTQYF